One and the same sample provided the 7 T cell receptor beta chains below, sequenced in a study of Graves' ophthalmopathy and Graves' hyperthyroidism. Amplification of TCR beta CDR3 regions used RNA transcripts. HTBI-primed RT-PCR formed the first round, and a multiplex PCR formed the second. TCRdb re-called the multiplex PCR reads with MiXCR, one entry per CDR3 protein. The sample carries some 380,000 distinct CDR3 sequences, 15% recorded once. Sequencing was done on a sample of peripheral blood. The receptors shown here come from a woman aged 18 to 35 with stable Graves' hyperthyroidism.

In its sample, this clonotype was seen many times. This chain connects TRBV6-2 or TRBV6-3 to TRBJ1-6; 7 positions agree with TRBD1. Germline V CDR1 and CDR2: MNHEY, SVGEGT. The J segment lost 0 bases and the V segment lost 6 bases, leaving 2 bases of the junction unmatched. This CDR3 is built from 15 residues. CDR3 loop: CASRRDSSYNSPLHF. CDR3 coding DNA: TGTGCCAGCAGGCGGGACAGCTCCTATAATTCACCCCTCCACTTT.

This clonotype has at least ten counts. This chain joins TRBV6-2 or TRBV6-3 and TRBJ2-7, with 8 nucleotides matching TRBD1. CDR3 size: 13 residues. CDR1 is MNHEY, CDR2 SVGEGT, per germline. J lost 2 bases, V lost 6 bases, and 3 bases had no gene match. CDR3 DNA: TGTGCCAGCAGCAAGACAGGGGCCTACGAGCAGTACTTC. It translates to CASSKTGAYEQYF.

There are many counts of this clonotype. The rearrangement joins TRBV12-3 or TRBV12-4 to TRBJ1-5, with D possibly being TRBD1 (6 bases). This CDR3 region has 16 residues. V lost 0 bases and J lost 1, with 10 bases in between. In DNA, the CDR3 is TGTGCCAGCAGTTTAGCAGGGGGTATGAGCAATCAGCCCCAGCATTTT. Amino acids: CASSLAGGMSNQPQHF.

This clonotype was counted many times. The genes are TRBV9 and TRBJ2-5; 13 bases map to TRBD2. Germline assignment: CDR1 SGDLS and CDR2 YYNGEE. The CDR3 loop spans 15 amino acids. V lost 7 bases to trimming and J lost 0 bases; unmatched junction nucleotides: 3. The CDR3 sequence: CASGLAGDDQETQYF. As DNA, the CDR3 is TGTGCCAGCGGACTAGCGGGGGACGACCAAGAGACCCAGTACTTC.

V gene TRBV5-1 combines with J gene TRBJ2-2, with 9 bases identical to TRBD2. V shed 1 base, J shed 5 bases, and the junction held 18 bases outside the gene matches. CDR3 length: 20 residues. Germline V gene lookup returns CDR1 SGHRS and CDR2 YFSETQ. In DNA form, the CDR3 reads TGCGCCAGCAGCTTGAAGGCTAGCGGGGCCTCAAGGGGTTGGACCGGGGAGCTGTTTTTT. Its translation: CASSLKASGASRGWTGELFF.

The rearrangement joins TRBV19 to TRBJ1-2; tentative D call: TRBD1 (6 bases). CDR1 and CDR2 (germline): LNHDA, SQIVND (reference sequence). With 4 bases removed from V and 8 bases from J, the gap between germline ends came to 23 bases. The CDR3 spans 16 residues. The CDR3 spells CASSSQPGQPIRGYTF. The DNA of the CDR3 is TGTGCCAGTAGTAGCCAACCGGGACAACCCATTCGAGGCTACACCTTC. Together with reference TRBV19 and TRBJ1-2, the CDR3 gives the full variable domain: DGGITQSPKYLFRKEGQNVTLSCEQNLNHDAMYWYRQDPGQGLRLIYYSQIVNDFQKGDIAEGYSVSREKKESFPLTVTSAQKNPTAFYLCASSSQPGQPIRGYTFGSGTRLTVV.

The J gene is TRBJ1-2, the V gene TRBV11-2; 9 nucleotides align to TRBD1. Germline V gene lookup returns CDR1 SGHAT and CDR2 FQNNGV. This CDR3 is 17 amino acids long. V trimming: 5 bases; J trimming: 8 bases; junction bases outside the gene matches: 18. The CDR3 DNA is TGTGCCAGCAGCCCCGAACAGGGGGCAGCTTCACCGGGGGGCTACACCTTC. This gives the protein CASSPEQGAASPGGYTF.